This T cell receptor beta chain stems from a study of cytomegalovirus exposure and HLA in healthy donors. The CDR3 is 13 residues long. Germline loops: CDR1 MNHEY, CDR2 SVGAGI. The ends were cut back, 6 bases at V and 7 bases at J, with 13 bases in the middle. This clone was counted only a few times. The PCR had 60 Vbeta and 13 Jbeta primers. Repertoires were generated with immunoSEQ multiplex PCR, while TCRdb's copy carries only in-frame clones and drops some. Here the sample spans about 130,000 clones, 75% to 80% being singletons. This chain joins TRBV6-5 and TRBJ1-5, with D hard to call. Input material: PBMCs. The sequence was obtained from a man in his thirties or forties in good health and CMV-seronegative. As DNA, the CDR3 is TGTGCCAGCAGCCCAGACCCGGGGCAGCCCCAGCATTTT. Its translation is CASSPDPGQPQHF.